These 4 T cell receptor beta chains were all obtained from the same sample, sequenced in a study of tumor-infiltrating lymphocytes in localized non-small cell lung cancer. The method was immunoSEQ multiplex PCR; TCRdb's version includes in-frame clones alone and lacks a portion of them. The sample includes around 25,000 clones, roughly 73% seen only once; the top ten take 5.5% to 7.5%. The sample taken for sequencing was lung tumor tissue. These receptors originate from a human donor with non-small cell lung cancer.

J is TRBJ2-5 and V is TRBV5-1, with D unresolved. The V gene's germline CDR1 is SGHRS and CDR2 YFSETQ. This CDR3 contains 15 residues. V was shortened by 0 bases and J by 0 bases, with 9 bases between the two germline ends. Written as DNA, the CDR3 is TGCGCCAGCAGCTTGGCTGGGTCAGACCAAGAGACCCAGTACTTC. It is translated as CASSLAGSDQETQYF.

V and J are TRBV5-1 and TRBJ1-2; possible D gene TRBD1, 5 bases. This CDR3 comprises 13 residues. Trimming removed 1 base at V and 8 bases at J, with 12 bases between. Germline CDR1 is SGHRS and CDR2 is YFSETQ. DNA for the CDR3: TGCGCCAGCAGCTTGACAGTGGAGGGGGGCTACACCTTC. As protein: CASSLTVEGGYTF.

This chain joins TRBV4-1 and TRBJ2-7, with D perhaps being TRBD1 or TRBD2 (6 bases each). The CDR3 spans 13 residues. Germline lookup yields CDR1 MGHRA and CDR2 YSYEKL. V lost 5 bases and J lost 6, with 14 bases in between. CDR3 coding DNA: TGCGCCAGCAGCTCTCCGGGGGCGAGCGAGCAGTACTTC. Amino acids: CASSSPGASEQYF.

This clone was recorded only once. The gene calls are TRBV19 and TRBJ2-3, with D perhaps matching TRBD1 (6 bases). V lost 6 bases and J 3 bases, leaving 19 bases between the germline ends. CDR1 LNHDA and CDR2 SQIVND come from the germline V gene (reference sequence). There are 16 residues in the CDR3. The CDR3 reads CASSLGQTLSTDTQYF. In DNA form, the CDR3 reads TGTGCCAGTAGCCTCGGACAGACTTTGTCGACAGATACGCAGTATTTT.